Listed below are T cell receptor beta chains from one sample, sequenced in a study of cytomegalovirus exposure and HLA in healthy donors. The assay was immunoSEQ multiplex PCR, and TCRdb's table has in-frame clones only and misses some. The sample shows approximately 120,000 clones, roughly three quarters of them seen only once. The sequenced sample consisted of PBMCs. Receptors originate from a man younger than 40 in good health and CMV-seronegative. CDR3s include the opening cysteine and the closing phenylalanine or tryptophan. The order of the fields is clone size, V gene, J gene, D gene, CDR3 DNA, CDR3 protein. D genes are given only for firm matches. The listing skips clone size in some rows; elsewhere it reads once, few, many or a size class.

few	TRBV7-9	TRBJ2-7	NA	TGTGCCAGCAGCTTAGTAGCGGAGCAGTACTTC	CASSLVAEQYF
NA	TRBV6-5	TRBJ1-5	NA	TGTGCCAGCAGTTACCTCGGAGGGCATCAGCCCCAGCATTTT	CASSYLGGHQPQHF
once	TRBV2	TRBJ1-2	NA	TGTGCCAGCAGTGTGACAGATAACTATGGCTACACCTTC	CASSVTDNYGYTF
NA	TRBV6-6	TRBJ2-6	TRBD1	TGTGCCAGCACCGGGACAGTGTTCTCTGGGGCCAACGTCCTGACTTTC	CASTGTVFSGANVLTF
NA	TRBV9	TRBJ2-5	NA	TGTGCCAGCGCACGTGGGCAGGGGTTTAGAGAGACCCAGTACTTC	CASARGQGFRETQYF
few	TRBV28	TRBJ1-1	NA	TGTGCCAGCAGGACCGGGATCGACACTGAAGCTTTCTTT	CASRTGIDTEAFF
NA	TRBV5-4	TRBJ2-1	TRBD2	TGTGCCAGCAGCTTGACTAGCGGGTACAATGAGCAGTTCTTC	CASSLTSGYNEQFF
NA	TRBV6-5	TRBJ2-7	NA	TGTGCCAGCAGTTTAGCCGAGAGGTACGAGCAGTACTTC	CASSLAERYEQYF
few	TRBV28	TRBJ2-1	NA	TGTGCCAGCAGTTGGGGGGACTCCAGGTCTCGGTTCTTC	CASSWGDSRSRFF
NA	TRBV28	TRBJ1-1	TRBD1	TGTGCCAGCAATAGGGGGCTGGGGACTGAAGCTTTCTTT	CASNRGLGTEAFF
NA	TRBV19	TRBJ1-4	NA	TGTGCCAGTCGCTTTTTTTCCAGGGGTGAAAAACTGTTTTTT	CASRFFSRGEKLFF
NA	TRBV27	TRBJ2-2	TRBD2	TGTGCCAGCAGAACTAGCGGGGGGGCCTTTGGCACCGGGGAGCTGTTTTTT	CASRTSGGAFGTGELFF
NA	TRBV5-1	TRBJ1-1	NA	TGCGCCAGCAGCTTGGCCCGGAACACTGAAGCTTTCTTT	CASSLARNTEAFF
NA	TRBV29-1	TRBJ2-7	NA	TGCAGCGTCGGGACATTGAATGCCGAGCAGTACTTC	CSVGTLNAEQYF
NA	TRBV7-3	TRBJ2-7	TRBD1	TGTGCCAGCAGCTTAGATTGGGACAGCTACGAGCAGTACTTC	CASSLDWDSYEQYF
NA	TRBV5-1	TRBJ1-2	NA	TGCGCCAGCAGCTTTACGGAGACTAACTATGGCTACACCTTC	CASSFTETNYGYTF
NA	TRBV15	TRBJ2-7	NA	TGTGCCACCAGCAGAGACGGGATCCTTTACGAGCAGTACTTC	CATSRDGILYEQYF
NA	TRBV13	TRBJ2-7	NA	TGTGCCAGCAGCCTTCCCAGGGCCTCCTACGAGCAGTACTTC	CASSLPRASYEQYF
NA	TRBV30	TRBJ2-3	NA	TGTGCCTGGAGTGCGACAGGCACAGATACGCAGTATTTT	CAWSATGTDTQYF
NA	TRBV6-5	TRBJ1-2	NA	TGTGCCAGCAGTCGAAGACAGGTTAACTATGGCTACACCTTC	CASSRRQVNYGYTF
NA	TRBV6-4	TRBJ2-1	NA	TGTGCCAGCAGAAAAACAGGTATGGACAATGAGCAGTTCTTC	CASRKTGMDNEQFF
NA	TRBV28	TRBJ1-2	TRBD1	TGTGCCAGCCACCCACATGACAGGGCTTATGGCTACACCTTC	CASHPHDRAYGYTF
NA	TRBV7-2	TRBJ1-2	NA	TGTGCCAGCAGCTTCATGCACGCCGAGGCTGGCTACACCTTC	CASSFMHAEAGYTF
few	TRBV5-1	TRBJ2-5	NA	TGCGCCAGCAGCCCTGACACGCAAGAGACCCAGTACTTC	CASSPDTQETQYF
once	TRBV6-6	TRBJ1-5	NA	TGTGCCAGCAGTCTGACAGGAAGCTATAGCAATCAGCCCCAGCATTTT	CASSLTGSYSNQPQHF
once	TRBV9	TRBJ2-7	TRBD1	TGTGCCAGCAGCGCCCTGGACAGGGGGCCATCCTACGAGCAGTACTTC	CASSALDRGPSYEQYF
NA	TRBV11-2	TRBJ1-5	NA	TGTGCCAGCAGCTTACAAACCACGGGAGGGCAGCCCCAGCATTTT	CASSLQTTGGQPQHF
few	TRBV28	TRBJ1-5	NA	TGTGCCAGCAGTTCGCCCAGGGATATGCAGCCCCAGCATTTT	CASSSPRDMQPQHF
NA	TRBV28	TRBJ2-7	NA	TGTGCCAGCAGTTACGGCCAGGGTACGTACTTC	CASSYGQGTYF
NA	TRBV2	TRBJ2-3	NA	TGTGCCAGCAGCGATACAGAGAGCACAGATACGCAGTATTTT	CASSDTESTDTQYF
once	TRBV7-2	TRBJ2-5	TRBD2	TGTGCCAGCAGCCCCCATGCGGGGGGAGGAGAGACCCAGTACTTC	CASSPHAGGGETQYF
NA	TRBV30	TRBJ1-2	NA	TGTGCCTGGTCCGGGCAGGGCGTGGGCTACACCTTC	CAWSGQGVGYTF
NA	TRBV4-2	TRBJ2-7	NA	TGTGCCAGCAGCCCGGGGCGGGGTACAACCTACGAGCAGTACTTC	CASSPGRGTTYEQYF
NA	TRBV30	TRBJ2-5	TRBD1	TGTGCCTGGGGGACAGGGGGCATTAGGAAGACCCAGTACTTC	CAWGTGGIRKTQYF
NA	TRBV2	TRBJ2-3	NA	TGTGCCAGCAGTTCGAAGACCGGAGGGCCGGCAGATACGCAGTATTTT	CASSSKTGGPADTQYF
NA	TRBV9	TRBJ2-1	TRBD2	TGTGCCAGCAGCAATAGCGGGAGCTCCTACAATGAGCAGTTCTTC	CASSNSGSSYNEQFF
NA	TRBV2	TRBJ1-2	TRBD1	TGTGCCAGCAGTCTCTCGGGACAGGGGGCCTCTGGCTACACCTTC	CASSLSGQGASGYTF
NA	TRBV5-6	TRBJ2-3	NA	TGTGCCAGCAGCTTGGAAGGGGGAGATACGCAGTATTTT	CASSLEGGDTQYF
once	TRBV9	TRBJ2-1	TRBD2	TGTGCCAGCAGCGTACTAGCGGGAGGCGGTAGCTCCTACAATGAGCAGTTCTTC	CASSVLAGGGSSYNEQFF
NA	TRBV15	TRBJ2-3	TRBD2	TGTGCCACCAGCAAAACTAGCGGGGGCACAGATACGCAGTATTTT	CATSKTSGGTDTQYF
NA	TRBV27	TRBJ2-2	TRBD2	TGTGCCAGCAGTACGGCGGGGGATGACACCGGGGAGCTGTTTTTT	CASSTAGDDTGELFF